A selection of T cell receptor beta chains follows, all from one sample in a study of identical twins. TCRdb called the 5' RACE reads again in MiXCR, with one record for every CDR3 protein. Among 300,000 to 400,000 distinct CDR3 sequences listed, around an eighth were seen once. The same data also contributed to another study, on yellow fever vaccine responses in identical twins.

The source material was CD8+ T cells sorted from blood. The receptor source for this set is a woman aged 18-30 years in good health. Each CDR3 is given with its conserved first and last residue. D genes are given only for firm matches. Only part of the rows carry a size: once, few, many, or a class if the clone is expanded.

j_gene | d_gene | v_gene | abundance | CDR3aa | CDR3nt
TRBJ1-2 | TRBD1 | TRBV7-9 | NA | CASSLGWTGPANYGYTF | TGTGCCAGCAGCTTAGGATGGACAGGCCCCGCTAACTATGGCTACACCTTC
TRBJ2-5 | NA | TRBV24-1 | few | CATSDWGVETQYF | TGTGCCACCAGTGATTGGGGGGTAGAGACCCAGTACTTC
TRBJ2-1 | NA | TRBV2 | few | CASSAEGTRPYNEQFF | TGTGCCAGCAGTGCAGAGGGGACAAGACCTTACAATGAGCAGTTCTTC
TRBJ2-1 | NA | TRBV12-3/TRBV12-4 | few | CASRAPAANEQFF | TGTGCCAGCCGGGCCCCGGCAGCTAATGAGCAGTTCTTC
TRBJ2-5 | NA | TRBV10-3 | few | CAISEAGRGQETQYF | TGTGCCATCAGTGAGGCAGGGCGAGGGCAAGAGACCCAGTACTTC
TRBJ2-1 | NA | TRBV5-5 | few | CASTQGGFSYNEQFF | TGTGCCAGCACCCAAGGAGGTTTCTCCTACAATGAGCAGTTCTTC
TRBJ2-7 | TRBD1 | TRBV12-3/TRBV12-4 | few | CASSQGQGSSYEQYF | TGTGCCAGCAGTCAAGGACAGGGCTCCTCCTACGAGCAGTACTTC
TRBJ2-7 | NA | TRBV9 | few | CASSVADSYEQYF | TGTGCCAGCAGCGTAGCCGACAGCTACGAGCAGTACTTC
TRBJ1-3 | NA | TRBV20-1 | NA | CSGAGISGNTIYF | TGCAGTGGTGCAGGGATCTCTGGAAACACCATATATTTT
TRBJ2-3 | TRBD1 | TRBV24-1 | NA | CATSTGTDYLNTDTQYF | TGTGCCACCAGCACCGGGACAGACTACCTAAACACAGATACGCAGTATTTT
TRBJ2-1 | NA | TRBV20-1 | many | CSARVEELEQFF | TGCAGTGCTAGAGTTGAAGAGCTTGAGCAGTTCTTC
TRBJ1-5 | TRBD1 | TRBV28 | many | CASRDRDFGNQPQHF | TGTGCCAGTCGGGACAGAGATTTCGGCAATCAGCCCCAGCATTTT
TRBJ2-5 | NA | TRBV6-1 | NA | CASKGREVRETQYF | TGTGCCAGCAAGGGTAGGGAGGTGCGGGAGACCCAGTACTTC
TRBJ2-1 | TRBD2 | TRBV12-3/TRBV12-4 | NA | CASSPPPGSGINNEQFF | TGTGCCAGCAGTCCGCCCCCGGGTAGCGGGATCAACAATGAGCAGTTCTTC
TRBJ2-7 | TRBD2 | TRBV6-1 | many | CASDEGTSGSLGSYEQYF | TGTGCCAGCGACGAGGGGACTAGCGGGAGTTTAGGCTCCTACGAGCAGTACTTC
TRBJ1-2 | NA | TRBV20-1 | few | CSADRTIDGYTF | TGCAGTGCTGATCGAACGATAGATGGCTACACCTTC
TRBJ1-2 | NA | TRBV7-2 | few | CASSQPGALFSGYTF | TGTGCCAGCAGTCAGCCGGGAGCTTTATTCAGTGGCTACACCTTC
TRBJ2-1 | NA | TRBV7-9 | NA | CASSSKGGNSYNEQFF | TGTGCCAGCAGCTCGAAAGGGGGAAACTCCTACAATGAGCAGTTCTTC
TRBJ1-2 | TRBD1 | TRBV11-2 | few | CASSLELIPGQGGYGYTF | TGTGCCAGCAGCTTAGAGTTAATCCCGGGACAGGGTGGGTATGGCTACACCTTC
TRBJ2-4 | TRBD2 | TRBV12-3/TRBV12-4 | NA | CAISSRVSRAGEGQNIQYF | TGTGCCATCAGTTCGAGGGTCTCGAGGGCGGGGGAAGGACAAAACATTCAGTACTTC
TRBJ2-3 | TRBD2 | TRBV24-1 | few | CAISGGSTDTQYF | TGTGCCATTAGCGGGGGTAGCACAGATACGCAGTATTTT
TRBJ2-1 | NA | TRBV6-2/TRBV6-3 | NA | CASSKTGNEQFF | TGTGCCAGCAGTAAGACGGGAAATGAGCAGTTCTTC
TRBJ1-2 | NA | TRBV11-1 | once | CASSPRGLGRGGYTF | TGTGCCAGCAGCCCAAGGGGCCTTGGCCGGGGAGGCTACACCTTC
TRBJ2-1 | NA | TRBV27 | NA | CASSSQGKEQFF | TGTGCCAGCAGTTCTCAGGGAAAAGAGCAGTTCTTC
TRBJ2-1 | NA | TRBV9 | NA | CVSSVDMTYNEQFF | TGTGTCAGCAGCGTAGATATGACCTACAATGAGCAGTTCTTC
TRBJ2-1 | NA | TRBV4-1 | NA | CASSQVPRNEQFF | TGCGCCAGCAGCCAAGTGCCTCGCAATGAGCAGTTCTTC
TRBJ2-5 | TRBD2 | TRBV12-3/TRBV12-4 | many | CASSLLLAGEGGETQYF | TGTGCCAGCAGTTTACTCCTAGCGGGCGAAGGAGGAGAGACCCAGTACTTC
TRBJ2-2 | NA | TRBV11-2 | NA | CASSTDDSLRDGTGELFF | TGTGCCAGCAGCACAGACGACAGCCTACGAGATGGCACCGGGGAGCTGTTTTTT
TRBJ2-3 | NA | TRBV6-4 | NA | CASSDSLSGTDTQYF | TGTGCCAGCAGTGACTCTCTATCGGGCACAGATACGCAGTATTTT
TRBJ2-5 | NA | TRBV3-1 | NA | CASSPEELPLQETQYF | TGTGCCAGCAGCCCCGAGGAACTACCCCTCCAAGAGACCCAGTACTTC
TRBJ2-2 | NA | TRBV12-3/TRBV12-4 | many | CASSPRVSMNTGELFF | TGTGCCAGCAGTCCTAGGGTTTCAATGAACACCGGGGAGCTGTTTTTT
TRBJ2-1 | NA | TRBV27 | NA | CASSRGIGAYNEQFF | TGTGCCAGCAGCCGAGGGATTGGAGCCTACAATGAGCAGTTCTTC
TRBJ1-4 | TRBD1 | TRBV19 | few | CASREWDSYNEKLFF | TGTGCCAGTAGGGAATGGGACAGCTATAATGAAAAACTGTTTTTT
TRBJ1-6 | NA | TRBV27 | NA | CASSDTGTAWNSPLHF | TGTGCCAGCAGCGACACAGGGACGGCATGGAATTCACCCCTCCACTTT
TRBJ2-5 | NA | TRBV7-9 | many | CASSSDYSVETQYF | TGTGCCAGCAGCTCAGACTATAGCGTTGAGACCCAGTACTTC
TRBJ1-2 | TRBD1 | TRBV28 | NA | CASSADRDYGYTF | TGTGCCAGCAGTGCTGACAGGGACTATGGCTACACCTTC
TRBJ2-2 | NA | TRBV12-3/TRBV12-4 | many | CASSSTGTGGELFF | TGTGCCAGCAGTTCGACAGGAACGGGCGGGGAGCTGTTTTTT
TRBJ2-2 | TRBD2 | TRBV27 | NA | CASSLWTSTGELFF | TGTGCCAGCAGTTTATGGACTAGCACCGGGGAGCTGTTTTTT
TRBJ1-2 | TRBD1 | TRBV28 | NA | CASRGQGLRGYTF | TGTGCCAGCAGAGGACAGGGTCTTCGTGGCTACACCTTC
TRBJ2-2 | TRBD1 | TRBV3-1 | NA | CASSPGTDQATGELFF | TGTGCCAGCAGCCCGGGGACAGACCAGGCCACCGGGGAGCTGTTTTTT
TRBJ2-1 | NA | TRBV27 | NA | CASSLVRSRNNEQFF | TGTGCCAGCAGTTTAGTTCGGTCCCGAAACAATGAGCAGTTCTTC
TRBJ2-1 | NA | TRBV14 | few | CASSQGGPYSYNEQFF | TGTGCCAGCAGCCAAGGAGGGCCCTATTCCTACAATGAGCAGTTCTTC
TRBJ1-6 | NA | TRBV12-3/TRBV12-4 | few | CASSIWDSGGASPLHF | TGTGCCAGCAGTATCTGGGACTCCGGGGGAGCTTCACCCCTCCACTTT
TRBJ1-5 | TRBD1 | TRBV7-8 | few | CASSSRDSPWISNQPQHF | TGTGCCAGCAGCTCGCGGGACAGCCCATGGATAAGCAATCAGCCCCAGCATTTT
TRBJ2-1 | NA | TRBV5-6 | NA | CAMSSGRLSYNEQFF | TGTGCCATGAGCTCCGGGCGGCTCTCCTACAATGAGCAGTTCTTC
TRBJ2-1 | TRBD1 | TRBV29-1 | NA | CSVRTGSSYNEQFF | TGCAGCGTCAGGACAGGGAGCTCCTACAATGAGCAGTTCTTC
TRBJ2-1 | TRBD1 | TRBV20-1 | NA | CSANTDWGTGGKDEQFF | TGCAGTGCTAATACGGATTGGGGGACAGGGGGCAAAGATGAGCAGTTCTTC
TRBJ2-1 | NA | TRBV20-1 | NA | CCARDLSQGRDEQFF | TGCTGTGCTAGAGATCTGAGCCAGGGACGGGATGAGCAGTTCTTC
TRBJ2-2 | NA | TRBV24-1 | NA | CATRSGTGELFF | TGTGCCACCAGGTCGGGCACCGGGGAGCTGTTTTTT
TRBJ2-5 | NA | TRBV9 | once | CASSVERAGETQYF | TGTGCCAGCAGCGTAGAGCGGGCCGGGGAAACCCAGTACTTC
TRBJ1-5 | NA | TRBV28 | NA | CASSWGTQGSYSNQPQHF | TGTGCCAGCAGTTGGGGTACACAGGGTAGCTATAGCAATCAGCCCCAGCATTTT